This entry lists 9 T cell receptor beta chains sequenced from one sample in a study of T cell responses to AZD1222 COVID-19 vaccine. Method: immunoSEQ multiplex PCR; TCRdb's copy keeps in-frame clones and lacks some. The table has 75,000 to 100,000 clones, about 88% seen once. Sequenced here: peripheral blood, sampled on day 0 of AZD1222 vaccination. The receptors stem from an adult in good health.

This CDR3 reads CASSQGDRSYGYTF. The CDR3 nucleotides are TGTGCCAGCAGCCAAGGGGACAGGTCCTATGGCTACACCTTC. This chain connects TRBV3-1 (or the pseudogene TRBV3-2) to TRBJ1-2, with 8 bases lining up with TRBD1. The CDR3 consists of 14 residues. The junction had 2 bases not matched to a gene; V was cut back by 1 base and J by 4 bases. Germline CDR1 and CDR2: LGHDT and YNNKEL (reference sequence).

The CDR3: CASRSQGNYGYTF. In DNA, the CDR3 is TGTGCCAGCAGATCTCAGGGTAACTATGGCTACACCTTC. The chain has TRBV7-9 and TRBJ1-2; TRBD1 is a possible D gene (5 bases). This CDR3 contains 13 residues. Germline values: CDR1 SEHNR, CDR2 FQNEAQ (reference sequence). V shed 6 bases and J shed 1 base, with 9 bases lying between them. The full variable domain, its missing parts supplied by reference TRBV7-9 and TRBJ1-2, is DTGVSQNPRHKITKRGQNVTFRCDPISEHNRLYWYRQTLGQGPEFLTYFQNEAQLEKSRLLSDRFSAERPKGSFSTLEIQRTEQGDSAMYLCASRSQGNYGYTFGSGTRLTVV.

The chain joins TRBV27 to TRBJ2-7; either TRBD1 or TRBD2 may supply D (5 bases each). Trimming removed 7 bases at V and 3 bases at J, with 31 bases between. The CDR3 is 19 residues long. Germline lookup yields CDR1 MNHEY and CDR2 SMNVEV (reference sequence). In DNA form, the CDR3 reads TGTGCCAGCACCCGGGTTTGGGACGGTGTGGGGCTGGATAACTACGAGCAGTACTTC. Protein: CASTRVWDGVGLDNYEQYF.

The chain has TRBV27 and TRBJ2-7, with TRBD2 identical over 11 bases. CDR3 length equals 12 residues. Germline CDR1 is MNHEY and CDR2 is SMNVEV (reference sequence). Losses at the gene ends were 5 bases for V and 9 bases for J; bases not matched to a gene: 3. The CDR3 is CASSTTSGGQYF. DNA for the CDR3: TGTGCCAGCAGTACAACTAGCGGGGGGCAGTACTTC.

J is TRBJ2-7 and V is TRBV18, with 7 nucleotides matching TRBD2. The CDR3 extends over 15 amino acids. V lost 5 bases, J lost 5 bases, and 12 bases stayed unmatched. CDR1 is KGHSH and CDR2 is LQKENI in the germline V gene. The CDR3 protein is CASSAGEGTRDEQYF. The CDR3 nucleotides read TGTGCCAGCTCAGCCGGGGAGGGGACGAGGGACGAGCAGTACTTC. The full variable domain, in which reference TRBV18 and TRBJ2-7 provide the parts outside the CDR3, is NAGVMQNPRHLVRRRGQEARLRCSPMKGHSHVYWYRQLPEEGLKFMVYLQKENIIDESGMPKERFSAEFPKEGPSILRIQQVVRGDSAAYFCASSAGEGTRDEQYFGPGTRLTVT.

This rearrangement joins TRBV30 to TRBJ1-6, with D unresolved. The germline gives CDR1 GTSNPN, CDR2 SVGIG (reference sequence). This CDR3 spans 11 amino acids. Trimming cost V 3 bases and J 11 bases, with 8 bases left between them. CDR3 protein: CAWSDETPLHF. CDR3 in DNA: TGTGCCTGGAGCGACGAGACACCCCTCCACTTT.

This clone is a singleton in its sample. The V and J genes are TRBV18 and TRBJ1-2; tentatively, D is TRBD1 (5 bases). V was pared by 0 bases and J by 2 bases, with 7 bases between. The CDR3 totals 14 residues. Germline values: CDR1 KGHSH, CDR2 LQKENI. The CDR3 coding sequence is TGTGCCAGCTCACCACCAGGGGCCAACTATGGCTACACCTTC. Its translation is CASSPPGANYGYTF.

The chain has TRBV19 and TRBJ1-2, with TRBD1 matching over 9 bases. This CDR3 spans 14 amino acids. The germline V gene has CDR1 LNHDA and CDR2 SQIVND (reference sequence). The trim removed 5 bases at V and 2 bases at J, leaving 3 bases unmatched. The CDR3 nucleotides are TGTGCCAGTAGTTCACAGGGGGCGAACTATGGCTACACCTTC. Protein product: CASSSQGANYGYTF.

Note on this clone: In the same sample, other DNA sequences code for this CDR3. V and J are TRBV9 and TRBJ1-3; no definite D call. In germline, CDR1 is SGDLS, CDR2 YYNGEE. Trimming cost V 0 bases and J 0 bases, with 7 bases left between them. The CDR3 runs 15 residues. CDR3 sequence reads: CASSVAGNSGNTIYF. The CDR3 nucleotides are TGTGCCAGCAGCGTAGCTGGGAACTCTGGAAACACCATATATTTT.